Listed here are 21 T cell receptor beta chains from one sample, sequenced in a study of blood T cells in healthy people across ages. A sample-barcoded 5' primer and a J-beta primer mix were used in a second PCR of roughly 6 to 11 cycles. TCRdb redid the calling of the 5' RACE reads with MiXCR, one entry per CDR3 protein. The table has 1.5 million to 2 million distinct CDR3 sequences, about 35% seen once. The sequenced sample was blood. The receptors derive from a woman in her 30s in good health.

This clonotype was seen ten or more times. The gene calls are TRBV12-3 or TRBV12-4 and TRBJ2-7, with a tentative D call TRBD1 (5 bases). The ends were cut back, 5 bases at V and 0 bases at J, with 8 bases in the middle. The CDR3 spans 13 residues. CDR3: CASSRQSSYEQYF. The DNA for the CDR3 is TGTGCCAGCAGTCGACAGAGCTCCTACGAGCAGTACTTC.

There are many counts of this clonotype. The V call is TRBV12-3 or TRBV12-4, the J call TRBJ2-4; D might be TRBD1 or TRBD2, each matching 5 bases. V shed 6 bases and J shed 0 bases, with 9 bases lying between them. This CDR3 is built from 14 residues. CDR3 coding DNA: TGTGCCAGCAGCAGGGACCTAGCCAAAAACATTCAGTACTTC. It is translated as CASSRDLAKNIQYF.

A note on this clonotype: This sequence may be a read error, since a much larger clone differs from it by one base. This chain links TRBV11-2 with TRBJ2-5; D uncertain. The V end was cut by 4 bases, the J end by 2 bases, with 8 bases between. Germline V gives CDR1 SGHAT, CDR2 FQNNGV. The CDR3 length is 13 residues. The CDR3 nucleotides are TGTGCCAGCAGCTCAGCTACTCAAGAGACCCAGTACTTC. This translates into CASSSATQETQYF.

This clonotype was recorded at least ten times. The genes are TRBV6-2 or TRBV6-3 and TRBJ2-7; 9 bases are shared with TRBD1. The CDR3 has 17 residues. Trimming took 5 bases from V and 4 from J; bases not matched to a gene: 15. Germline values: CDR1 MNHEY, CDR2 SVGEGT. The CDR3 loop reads CASSHPGQGSLKYEQYF. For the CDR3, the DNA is TGTGCCAGCAGTCACCCGGGACAGGGATCTTTGAAGTACGAGCAGTACTTC.

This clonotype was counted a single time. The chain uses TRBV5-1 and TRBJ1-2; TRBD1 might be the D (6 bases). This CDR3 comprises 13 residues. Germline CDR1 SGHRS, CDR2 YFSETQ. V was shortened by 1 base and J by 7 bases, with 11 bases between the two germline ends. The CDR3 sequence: CASSLRGSGGYTF. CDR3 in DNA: TGCGCCAGCAGCTTGAGGGGGTCGGGTGGCTACACCTTC.

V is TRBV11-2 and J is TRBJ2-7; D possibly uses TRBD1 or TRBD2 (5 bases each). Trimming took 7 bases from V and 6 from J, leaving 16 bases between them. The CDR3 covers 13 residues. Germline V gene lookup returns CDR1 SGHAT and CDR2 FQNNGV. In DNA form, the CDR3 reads TGTGCCAGCACCGAAGTGTCGGGACCCGAGCAGTACTTC. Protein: CASTEVSGPEQYF.

The CDR3 loop reads CSAETSGKDEQYF. CDR3 nucleotide sequence: TGCAGTGCCGAGACTAGCGGGAAAGACGAGCAGTACTTC. V is TRBV20-1 and J is TRBJ2-7; 11 bases fit TRBD2. CDR1 and CDR2 (germline): DFQATT, SNEGSKA (reference sequence). V gave up 6 bases and J gave up 5 bases; unmatched junction bases: 6. The CDR3 sequence is 13 residues long.

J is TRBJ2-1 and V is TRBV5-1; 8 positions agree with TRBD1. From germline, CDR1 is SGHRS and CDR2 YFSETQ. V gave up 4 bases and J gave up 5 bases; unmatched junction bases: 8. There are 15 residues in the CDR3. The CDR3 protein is CASSRRTGYNNEQFF. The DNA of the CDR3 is TGCGCCAGCAGCCGGAGGACAGGGTATAACAATGAGCAGTTCTTC.

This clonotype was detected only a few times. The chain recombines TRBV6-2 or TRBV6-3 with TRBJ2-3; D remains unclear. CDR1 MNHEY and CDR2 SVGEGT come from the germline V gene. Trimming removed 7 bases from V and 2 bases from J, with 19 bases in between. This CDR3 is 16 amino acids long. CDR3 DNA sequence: TGTGCCAGCATCGACCGGCGGTTTGGCCCCACAGATACGCAGTATTTT. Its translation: CASIDRRFGPTDTQYF.

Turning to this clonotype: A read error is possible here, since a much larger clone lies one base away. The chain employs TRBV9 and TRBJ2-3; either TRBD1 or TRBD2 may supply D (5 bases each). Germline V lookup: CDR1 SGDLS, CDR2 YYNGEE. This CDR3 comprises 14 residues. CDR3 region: CASSPRTRGDTQCF. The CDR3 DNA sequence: TGTGCCAGCAGCCCCCGCACTAGGGGCGATACGCAGTGTTTT.

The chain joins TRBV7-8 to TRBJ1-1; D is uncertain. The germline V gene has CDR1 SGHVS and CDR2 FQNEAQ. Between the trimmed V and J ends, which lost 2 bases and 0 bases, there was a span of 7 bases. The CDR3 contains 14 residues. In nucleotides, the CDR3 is TGTGCCAGCAGCTTACGAAAGATGAACACTGAAGCTTTCTTT. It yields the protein CASSLRKMNTEAFF. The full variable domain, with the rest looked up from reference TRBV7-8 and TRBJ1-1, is GAGVSQSPRYKVAKRGQDVALRCDPISGHVSLFWYQQALGQGPEFLTYFQNEAQLDKSGLPSDRFFAERPEGSVSTLKIQRTQQEDSAVYLCASSLRKMNTEAFFGQGTRLTVV.

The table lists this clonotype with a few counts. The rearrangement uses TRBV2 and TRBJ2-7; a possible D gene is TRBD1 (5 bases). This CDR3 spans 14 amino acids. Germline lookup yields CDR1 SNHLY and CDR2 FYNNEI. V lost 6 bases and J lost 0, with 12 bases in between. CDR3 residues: CASRWGRSSYEQYF. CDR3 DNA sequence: TGTGCCAGCAGATGGGGCAGGAGCTCCTACGAGCAGTACTTC.

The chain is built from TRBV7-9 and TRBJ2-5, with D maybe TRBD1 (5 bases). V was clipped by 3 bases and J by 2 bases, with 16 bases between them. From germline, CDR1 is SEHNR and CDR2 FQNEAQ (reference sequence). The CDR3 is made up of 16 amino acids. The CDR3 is CASSLDRDSRQETQYF. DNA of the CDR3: TGTGCCAGCAGCTTGGACCGAGACAGTAGACAAGAGACCCAGTACTTC.

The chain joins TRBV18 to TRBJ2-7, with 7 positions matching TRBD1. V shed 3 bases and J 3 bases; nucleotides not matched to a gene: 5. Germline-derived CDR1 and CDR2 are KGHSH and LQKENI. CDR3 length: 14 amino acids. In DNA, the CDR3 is TGTGCCAGCTCACCGATGAACAGGGGCTACGAGCAGTACTTC. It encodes CASSPMNRGYEQYF.

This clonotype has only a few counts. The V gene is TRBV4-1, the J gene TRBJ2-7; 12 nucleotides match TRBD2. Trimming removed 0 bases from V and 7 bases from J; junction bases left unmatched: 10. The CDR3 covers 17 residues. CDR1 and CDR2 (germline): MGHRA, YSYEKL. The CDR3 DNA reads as TGCGCCAGCAGCCAAGATTCCTTGCTAGCGGGGGGGAAAGAGCAGTACTTC. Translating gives CASSQDSLLAGGKEQYF.

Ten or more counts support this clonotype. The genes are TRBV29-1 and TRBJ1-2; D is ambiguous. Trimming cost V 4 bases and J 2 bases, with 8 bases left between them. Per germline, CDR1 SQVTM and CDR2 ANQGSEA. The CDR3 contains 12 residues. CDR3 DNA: TGCAGCGTTGTGGTGAAGAACTATGGCTACACCTTC. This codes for CSVVVKNYGYTF.

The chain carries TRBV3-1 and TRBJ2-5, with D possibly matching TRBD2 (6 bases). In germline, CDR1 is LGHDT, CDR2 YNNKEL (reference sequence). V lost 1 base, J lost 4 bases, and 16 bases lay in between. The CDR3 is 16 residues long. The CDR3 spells CASSQARRAEGETQYF. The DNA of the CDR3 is TGTGCCAGCAGCCAAGCTCGGCGGGCGGAGGGAGAGACCCAGTACTTC.

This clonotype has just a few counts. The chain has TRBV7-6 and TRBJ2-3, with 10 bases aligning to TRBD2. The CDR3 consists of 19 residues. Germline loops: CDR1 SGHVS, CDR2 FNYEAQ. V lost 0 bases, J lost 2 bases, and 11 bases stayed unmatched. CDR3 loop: CASSLAVLIAGGPTDTQYF. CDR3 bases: TGTGCCAGCAGCTTAGCGGTTTTGATAGCGGGGGGTCCCACAGATACGCAGTATTTT.

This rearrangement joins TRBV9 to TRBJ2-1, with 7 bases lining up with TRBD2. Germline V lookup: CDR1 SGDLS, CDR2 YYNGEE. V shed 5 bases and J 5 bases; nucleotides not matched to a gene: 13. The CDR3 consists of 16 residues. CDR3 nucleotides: TGTGCCAGCAGGCAGGCGGGGGAATTACGTGACAATGAGCAGTTCTTC. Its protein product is CASRQAGELRDNEQFF.

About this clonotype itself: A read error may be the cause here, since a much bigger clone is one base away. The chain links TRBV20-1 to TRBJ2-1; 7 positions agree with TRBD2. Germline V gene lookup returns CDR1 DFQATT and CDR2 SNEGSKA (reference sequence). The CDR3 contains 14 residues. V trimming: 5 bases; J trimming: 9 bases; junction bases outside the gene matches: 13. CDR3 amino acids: CSAYTTDGEGEQFF. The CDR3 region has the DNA TGCAGTGCTTATACGACTGACGGGGAGGGTGAGCAGTTCTTC.

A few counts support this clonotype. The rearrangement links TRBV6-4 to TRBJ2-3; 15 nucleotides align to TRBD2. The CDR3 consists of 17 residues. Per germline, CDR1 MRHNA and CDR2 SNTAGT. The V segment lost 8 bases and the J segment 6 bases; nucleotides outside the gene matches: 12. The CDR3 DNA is TGTGCCAGCCGACCCGGGACTAGCGGGGGGCATCGGGATACGCAGTATTTT. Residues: CASRPGTSGGHRDTQYF.